The subject of this entry is one T cell receptor beta chain. The antigen is not known. The assay was immunoSEQ multiplex PCR, and TCRdb's table has in-frame clones only and misses some. The sample has some 300,000 clones; just under 80% are singletons. These data come from a study of cytotoxic CD8 clonotypes in ibrutinib-treated CLL. The CDR3 runs to 16 residues. CDR1 and CDR2 from the germline V gene are LGHNT and FRNRAP. With 5 bases clipped from V and 5 bases from J, the junction kept 7 bases outside the gene matches. Study-wide results and limits: Clonality showed a rise at ibrutinib response that reversed toward baseline at progression.

The rearrangement joins TRBV12-5 to TRBJ2-1; 12 bases map to TRBD2. This receptor was obtained from a human donor with chronic lymphocytic leukemia. This sample comprised PBMCs, obtained before ibrutinib treatment. The CDR3 region is CASGLRTSGTHNEQFF. In DNA, the CDR3 is TGTGCTAGTGGTCTCAGGACTAGCGGGACCCACAATGAGCAGTTCTTC.